This passage covers 8 T cell receptor beta chains from one sample sequenced in a study of blood T cell repertoires in COVID-19. Measured with immunoSEQ multiplex PCR; TCRdb has only the in-frame clones, and not every one. This table holds around 86,000 clones, more than 75% found once. The sequenced sample was peripheral blood. Source of these receptors: a woman aged 80 or older with acute or convalescent COVID-19.

J is TRBJ1-1 and V is TRBV5-1; D not resolved. The CDR3 is 13 residues long. Trimming pared 0 bases from V and 7 bases from J, leaving 10 bases between. Germline CDR1 SGHRS, CDR2 YFSETQ. CDR3 amino acids: CASSLGSGYEAFF. As DNA, the CDR3 is TGCGCCAGCAGCTTGGGGTCGGGGTATGAAGCTTTCTTT.

The chain is built from TRBV2 and TRBJ2-6, with a tentative D call TRBD1 (5 bases). Per germline, CDR1 SNHLY and CDR2 FYNNEI. Trimming stripped 5 bases from V and 1 base from J, with 9 bases between. The CDR3 loop spans 15 amino acids. CDR3 sequence reads: CASSLGASGANVLTF. CDR3 nucleotides: TGTGCCAGCAGTCTAGGGGCTTCTGGGGCCAACGTCCTGACTTTC.

The chain recombines TRBV6-6 with TRBJ1-3, with D uncertain. The germline V and J ends were trimmed by 7 bases and 3 bases, with 16 bases remaining between them. The CDR3 is 15 amino acids. The germline V gene has CDR1 MNHNY and CDR2 SVGAGI (reference sequence). The CDR3 loop reads CASIDYSLIGNTIYF. The DNA for the CDR3 is TGTGCCAGCATCGACTACAGCCTTATTGGAAACACCATATATTTT.

The chain combines TRBV5-4 with TRBJ1-2, with TRBD1 identical over 12 bases. J was trimmed by 8 bases and V by 3 bases; bases with no gene match: 5. Germline assignment: CDR1 SGHNT and CDR2 YYREEE (reference sequence). This CDR3 is 14 amino acids long. The CDR3 sequence is CASSWGQGAEGYTF. The CDR3, as DNA: TGTGCCAGCAGCTGGGGACAGGGGGCTGAGGGCTACACCTTC.

The CDR3 sequence is CASSFGSVGLAGLSYEQYF. As DNA, the CDR3 is TGTGCCAGCAGTTTTGGCTCTGTAGGACTAGCGGGACTCTCCTACGAGCAGTACTTC. The gene calls are TRBV28 and TRBJ2-7, with TRBD2 matching 12 bases. Germline trimming cut 3 bases from V and 0 bases from J; bases unmatched to any gene: 12. This CDR3 has 19 residues. From germline, CDR1 is MDHEN and CDR2 SYDVKM.

V and J are TRBV2 and TRBJ1-2; D remains unclear. From germline, CDR1 is SNHLY and CDR2 FYNNEI. Deletions cut 3 bases from V and 0 bases from J, with 8 bases between. The CDR3 contains 14 residues. Here the CDR3 reads CASSEGVTNYGYTF. CDR3 DNA sequence: TGTGCCAGCAGTGAGGGAGTTACTAACTATGGCTACACCTTC. Full variable domain (missing parts from reference TRBV2 and TRBJ1-2): EPEVTQTPSHQVTQMGQEVILRCVPISNHLYFYWYRQILGQKVEFLVSFYNNEISEKSEIFDDQFSVERPDGSNFTLKIRSTKLEDSAMYFCASSEGVTNYGYTFGSGTRLTVV.

This rearrangement joins TRBV5-1 to TRBJ1-2; a weak D match, TRBD1 (5 bases). CDR3 length: 15 residues. From germline, CDR1 is SGHRS and CDR2 YFSETQ. Trimming took off 3 bases at V and 3 bases at J, with 15 bases between the two ends. Here the CDR3 reads CASSSAPGPDYGYTF. The CDR3 nucleotides are TGCGCCAGCAGCTCGGCCCCAGGGCCCGACTATGGCTACACCTTC.

This clone was counted a few times. The chain has TRBV29-1 and TRBJ1-2; 7 bases match TRBD1. After removal of 3 bases from V and 0 bases from J, the junction contained 4 bases not matched to a gene. This CDR3 comprises 14 residues. Germline-derived CDR1 and CDR2 are SQVTM and ANQGSEA. CDR3 loop: CSVDTGTANYGYTF. The CDR3 region has the DNA TGCAGCGTTGATACCGGGACAGCTAACTATGGCTACACCTTC. Variable domain in full (rest from reference TRBV29-1 and TRBJ1-2): SAVISQKPSRDICQRGTSLTIQCQVDSQVTMMFWYRQQPGQSLTLIATANQGSEATYESGFVIDKFPISRPNLTFSTLTVSNMSPEDSSIYLCSVDTGTANYGYTFGSGTRLTVV.